This T cell receptor beta chain was observed in a study of T cell repertoires in cytomegalovirus infection (dated by TCRdb to the late 2010s). Some background on the complete study: Alongside well-studied HLA-B-restricted epitopes, the peptide stimulations were aimed at recently identified HLA-C-restricted CMV epitopes, whose presentation resists viral immunomodulation. Donor HLA type was relevant to the analysis, as public TCR beta signatures indicated carriage of CMV infection together with the matching HLA type. The investigation overall reported the following: In both this cohort and an independent cohort of over 350 donors, the cumulative frequency of public TCR beta family members distinguished carriers of CMV infection plus the relevant HLA type. In the ex vivo response, HLA-C-restricted CMV-specific TCR beta clonotypes were dominant, and in two of eight donors the single most frequent clonotype came from this HLA-C-restricted group.

Instrument on record: Illumina HiSeq 1500. TCRdb trimmed the raw reads at Q25, called clones with MiXCR and kept productive beta chains. Each CDR3 protein appears once, grouped with its most common genes and DNA. This sample has some 800,000 distinct CDR3 sequences in its table, and less than 35% of those were observed once. The ten largest account for 9.5% to 15% of the sample. This clonotype has more than one count but fewer than ten. Its binding antigen is unknown. Per-base quality was not reported, and no clone a single base away is much larger than it. The treatment or condition tag for this specimen amounts to: in vitro stimulation with specific CMV peptide epitopes to enrich CMV-specific T cells. Per the germline V gene (reference sequence), SEHNR is the CDR1 and FQNEAQ is the CDR2. The cysteine opens and the phenylalanine closes a CDR3 of 12 amino acids. Of the read, only the CDR3 DNA is kept; its 36 bases are in frame from base 1. Relative to germline, V is 5 bases shorter and J is 5 bases shorter, with 9 bases between their ends.

The sequence joins TRBV7-9 to TRBJ2-5, with an unclear D gene assignment. Sample: cultured CD8+ T cells from PBMCs, taken from culture after CMV antigen stimulation. This TCR derives from a human donor in good health (CMV status not recorded). Some clones in this sample may be carry-over from other donors' samples. The sequenced DNA is TGTGCCAGCAGCGAACTCAGGGAGACCCAGTACTTC. Its product reads: CASSELRETQYF. With the rest looked up from the reference TRBV7-9 and TRBJ2-5 genes rather than sequenced, the full variable domain is DTGVSQNPRHKITKRGQNVTFRCDPISEHNRLYWYRQTLGQGPEFLTYFQNEAQLEKSRLLSDRFSAERPKGSFSTLEIQRTEQGDSAMYLCASSELRETQYFGPGTRLLVL.